These 32 T cell receptor beta chains originate from one sample sequenced in a study of blood T cell repertoires in COVID-19. The method was immunoSEQ multiplex PCR; TCRdb's version includes in-frame clones alone and lacks a portion of them. The table shows 85,000 to 90,000 clones, with 79% occurring only once. Material for sequencing was peripheral blood. These receptors originate from a man aged 65 to 79 with acute or convalescent COVID-19.

The gene calls are TRBV5-1 and TRBJ1-3; D gene uncertain. Trimming removed 3 bases at V and 0 bases at J, with 16 bases between. Germline lookup yields CDR1 SGHRS and CDR2 YFSETQ. There are 17 residues in the CDR3. The CDR3 sequence is CASSSSGGRNSGNTIYF. The CDR3 bases are TGCGCCAGCAGCTCTAGTGGAGGGCGGAACTCTGGAAACACCATATATTTT.

In this sample, this clone turned up a few times. The chain is built from TRBV5-1 and TRBJ2-6, with D maybe TRBD1 (6 bases). The V gene's germline CDR1 is SGHRS and CDR2 YFSETQ. CDR3 length: 16 residues. Trimming left V 0 bases short and J 2 bases short, with 9 bases between. Here the CDR3 DNA reads TGCGCCAGCAGCTTGGTTCCAGGGGCTGGGGCCAACGTCCTGACTTTC. This gives the protein CASSLVPGAGANVLTF.

V usage is TRBV28 and J usage is TRBJ2-3; D is undetermined. CDR3 length: 15 residues. The V gene's germline CDR1 is MDHEN and CDR2 SYDVKM. With 6 bases removed from V and 1 base from J, the gap between germline ends came to 14 bases. CDR3: CASSYIRHGTDTQYF. Here the CDR3 DNA reads TGTGCCAGCAGCTACATACGACACGGCACAGATACGCAGTATTTT.

CDR3 in DNA: TGTGCCAGCAGTTACTCATCACTAGCGGGACAAGAGACCCAGTACTTC. Encoded protein: CASSYSSLAGQETQYF. The chain employs TRBV6-5 and TRBJ2-5, with 10 bases fitting TRBD2. The CDR3 consists of 16 residues. Trimming took 0 bases from V and 2 from J; bases not matched to a gene: 3. Per the germline V gene, CDR1 is MNHEY and CDR2 is SVGAGI.

A word on this clone: Other DNA sequences from this sample encode an identical CDR3 as well. V is TRBV6-5 and J is TRBJ1-1; D possibly corresponds to TRBD1 (5 bases). CDR3 length: 14 amino acids. CDR1 MNHEY and CDR2 SVGAGI come from the germline V gene. V was pared by 2 bases and J by 4 bases, with 11 bases between. The DNA for the CDR3 is TGTGCCAGCAGTTACCCGGGGGGTGGCACTGAAGCTTTCTTT. Amino acids: CASSYPGGGTEAFF.

Here the CDR3 reads CASSAQENTEAFF. Here the CDR3 DNA reads TGTGCCAGCAGCGCCCAGGAGAACACTGAAGCTTTCTTT. J is TRBJ1-1 and V is TRBV7-3; no firm D call. V lost 5 bases and J lost 1, with 8 bases in between. Germline V gives CDR1 SGHTA, CDR2 FQGTGA. The CDR3 length is 13 residues.

The chain combines TRBV5-6 with TRBJ1-5, with 9 positions matching TRBD1. V shed 0 bases, J shed 1 base, and the junction held 5 bases outside the gene matches. CDR1 and CDR2 from the germline V gene are SGHDT and YYEEEE. This CDR3 contains 17 residues. Here the CDR3 reads CASSLEQGATSNQPQHF. The DNA of the CDR3 is TGTGCCAGCAGCTTGGAACAGGGGGCGACAAGCAATCAGCCCCAGCATTTT.

The chain has TRBV7-2 and TRBJ2-1, with a weak D call TRBD2 (5 bases). V was pared by 1 base and J by 10 bases, with 17 bases between. CDR1 is SGHTA and CDR2 is FQGNSA in the germline V gene. The CDR3 is made up of 15 amino acids. The CDR3 spells CASSLVDGSGIEQFF. DNA of the CDR3: TGTGCCAGCAGCTTAGTTGACGGGTCCGGGATAGAGCAGTTCTTC.

The V call is TRBV5-1, the J call TRBJ2-1, with 8 bases lining up with TRBD2. Trimming cost V 0 bases and J 2 bases; bases outside gene matches: 4. Germline-derived CDR1 and CDR2 are SGHRS and YFSETQ. This CDR3 spans 16 amino acids. The CDR3 DNA reads as TGCGCCAGCAGCTTGGGAGGGGGACTAGCCTACAATGAGCAGTTCTTC. It encodes CASSLGGGLAYNEQFF. The full variable domain, completed using reference TRBV5-1 and TRBJ2-1, is KAGVTQTPRYLIKTRGQQVTLSCSPISGHRSVSWYQQTPGQGLQFLFEYFSETQRNKGNFPGRFSGRQFSNSRSEMNVSTLELGDSALYLCASSLGGGLAYNEQFFGPGTRLTVL.

V and J are TRBV6-1 and TRBJ1-1; TRBD1 matches 10 bases. With V trimmed by 3 bases and J by 7 bases, 5 bases remained unmatched. The CDR3 is 14 amino acids. From germline, CDR1 is MNHNS and CDR2 SASEGT. CDR3 residues: CASSETGQGIEAFF. The CDR3 nucleotides read TGTGCCAGCAGTGAGACGGGACAGGGGATTGAAGCTTTCTTT.

The chain combines TRBV19 with TRBJ1-2, with D tentatively TRBD1 (5 bases). The CDR3 sequence is 15 residues long. Trimming removed 6 bases from V and 3 bases from J, with 17 bases in between. Per the germline V gene, CDR1 is LNHDA and CDR2 is SQIVND (reference sequence). The CDR3 is CASSPSRAPYYGYTF. The CDR3 DNA reads TGTGCCAGTAGCCCTTCCAGGGCCCCCTACTATGGCTACACCTTC. Drawing the rest from reference TRBV19 and TRBJ1-2, the complete variable domain is DGGITQSPKYLFRKEGQNVTLSCEQNLNHDAMYWYRQDPGQGLRLIYYSQIVNDFQKGDIAEGYSVSREKKESFPLTVTSAQKNPTAFYLCASSPSRAPYYGYTFGSGTRLTVV.

This clone was counted a single time. The J gene is TRBJ1-5, the V gene TRBV5-1; D not certain. V was cut by 0 bases and J by 4 bases, with 5 bases left in between. This CDR3 region has 13 residues. The germline V gene has CDR1 SGHRS and CDR2 YFSETQ. CDR3 residues: CASSLGANQPQHF. DNA for the CDR3: TGCGCCAGCAGCTTGGGGGCAAATCAGCCCCAGCATTTT. The entire variable domain, with the rest obtained from reference TRBV5-1 and TRBJ1-5, is as follows: KAGVTQTPRYLIKTRGQQVTLSCSPISGHRSVSWYQQTPGQGLQFLFEYFSETQRNKGNFPGRFSGRQFSNSRSEMNVSTLELGDSALYLCASSLGANQPQHFGDGTRLSIL.

V gene TRBV20-1 combines with J gene TRBJ1-5; perhaps TRBD1 as D (6 bases). Germline CDR1 is DFQATT and CDR2 is SNEGSKA (reference sequence). The CDR3 has 14 residues. Deletions cut 3 bases from V and 3 bases from J, with 12 bases between. The CDR3 bases are TGCAGTGCTAGTTTGGACAGATACAATCAGCCCCAGCATTTT. Protein sequence: CSASLDRYNQPQHF.

The chain joins TRBV6-5 to TRBJ2-4; tentatively, D is TRBD2 (6 bases). The CDR3 consists of 11 residues. Between the trimmed V and J ends, which lost 3 bases and 16 bases, there was a span of 13 bases. The germline gives CDR1 MNHEY, CDR2 SVGAGI. The chain's CDR3 is CASSYSGRPYF. CDR3 nucleotides: TGTGCCAGCAGTTATAGCGGCCGACCCTACTTC.

The rearrangement joins TRBV5-1 to TRBJ1-1; 7 nucleotides align to TRBD1. The CDR3 contains 12 residues. Germline CDR1 reads SGHRS; CDR2 reads YFSETQ. The junction had 2 bases not matched to a gene; V was cut back by 4 bases and J by 5 bases. The DNA of the CDR3 is TGCGCCAGCAGCACACAGGGGACTGAAGCTTTCTTT. Protein: CASSTQGTEAFF.

There are a few counts of this clone. CDR3 nucleotide sequence: TGTGCCAGCAGCTTGGGAGGGGGCTTTACTGAAGCTTTCTTT. The encoded protein is CASSLGGGFTEAFF. The V gene is TRBV5-4, the J gene TRBJ1-1; TRBD1 matches at 7 bases. The ends lost 0 bases at V and 5 bases at J; junction bases unmatched: 4. Germline CDR1 SGHNT, CDR2 YYREEE (reference sequence). This CDR3 is 14 amino acids long.

V is TRBV6-5 and J is TRBJ1-1; the D gene is possibly TRBD1 (6 bases). The germline V and J ends were trimmed by 8 bases and 4 bases, with 17 bases remaining between them. Per germline, CDR1 MNHEY and CDR2 SVGAGI. This CDR3 region has 14 residues. CDR3 sequence (DNA): TGTGCCAGCTCTGGGGGGGGCGAAGGCACTGAAGCTTTCTTT. Protein sequence: CASSGGGEGTEAFF.

The CDR3: CASSGDYSGNTIYF. The CDR3 DNA follows: TGTGCCAGCAGCGGGGACTACTCTGGAAACACCATATATTTT. The chain recombines TRBV5-6 with TRBJ1-3; D might be TRBD1 (5 bases). V lost 4 bases and J 0 bases, leaving 8 bases between the germline ends. Germline CDR1 is SGHDT and CDR2 is YYEEEE. The CDR3 runs 14 residues.

The chain has TRBV27 and TRBJ2-3; 8 bases map to TRBD2. Germline lookup yields CDR1 MNHEY and CDR2 SMNVEV (reference sequence). J was trimmed by 2 bases and V by 7 bases; bases with no gene match: 5. CDR3 length: 14 residues. CDR3 DNA: TGTGCCAGCAAGACTAGCGCCGCCACAGATACGCAGTATTTT. It yields the protein CASKTSAATDTQYF.

This clone was seen only once. This chain joins TRBV7-9 and TRBJ1-1, with D possibly matching TRBD1 (6 bases). Germline CDR1 is SEHNR and CDR2 is FQNEAQ (reference sequence). Trimming removed 4 bases at V and 2 bases at J, with 17 bases between. This CDR3 contains 16 residues. CDR3 DNA: TGTGCCAGCAGCTCGACCCGTGGGGGCTTTAACACTGAAGCTTTCTTT. This encodes CASSSTRGGFNTEAFF. The full variable domain, its missing parts supplied by reference TRBV7-9 and TRBJ1-1, is DTGVSQNPRHKITKRGQNVTFRCDPISEHNRLYWYRQTLGQGPEFLTYFQNEAQLEKSRLLSDRFSAERPKGSFSTLEIQRTEQGDSAMYLCASSSTRGGFNTEAFFGQGTRLTVV.

This clone was counted between two and nine times. This chain joins TRBV10-3 and TRBJ1-1; 7 bases fit TRBD1. V gave up 6 bases and J gave up 4 bases; unmatched junction bases: 11. The germline CDR1 and CDR2 sequences are ENHRY and SYGVKD. The CDR3 totals 15 residues. Here the CDR3 reads CAIRQGWGDITEAFF. CDR3 nucleotides: TGTGCCATCAGACAGGGGTGGGGGGATATCACTGAAGCTTTCTTT.

V and J are TRBV6-5 and TRBJ1-6; D is ambiguous. V lost 2 bases and J 10 bases, leaving 12 bases between the germline ends. Per germline, CDR1 MNHEY and CDR2 SVGAGI. The CDR3 has 14 amino acids. CDR3 DNA: TGTGCCAGCAGTTACGGTGGCTCGCTCTCACCCCTCCACTTT. It encodes CASSYGGSLSPLHF.

This clone was picked up a small number of times. The chain has TRBV27 and TRBJ1-2; no reliable D call. Germline loops: CDR1 MNHEY, CDR2 SMNVEV (reference sequence). The ends were cut back, 5 bases at V and 5 bases at J, with 12 bases in the middle. CDR3 length: 13 residues. CDR3 amino acids: CASSLSRWYGYTF. The CDR3, as DNA: TGTGCCAGCAGTCTCTCTCGGTGGTATGGCTACACCTTC.

This chain uses TRBV30 with TRBJ1-6; D is undetermined. The CDR3 runs 13 residues. Germline lookup yields CDR1 GTSNPN and CDR2 SVGIG (reference sequence). V lost 4 bases and J lost 12, with 16 bases in between. The CDR3 protein is CAWTGVRDQPLHF. Here the CDR3 DNA reads TGTGCCTGGACTGGCGTGAGGGATCAACCCCTCCACTTT.

The rearrangement joins TRBV6-1 to TRBJ1-3; D unresolved. CDR1 is MNHNS and CDR2 is SASEGT in the germline V gene. The CDR3 has 15 residues. V was pared by 2 bases and J by 0 bases, with 8 bases between. Here the CDR3 reads CASSEPAGSGNTIYF. The CDR3 DNA reads as TGTGCCAGCAGTGAACCGGCGGGCTCTGGAAACACCATATATTTT.

The chain uses TRBV24-1 and TRBJ2-3; D is perhaps TRBD2 (6 bases). The CDR3 loop spans 13 amino acids. The germline V gene encodes CDR1 KGHDR and CDR2 SFDVKD. V shed 7 bases and J shed 5 bases, with 12 bases lying between them. The CDR3 region has the DNA TGTGCCACCAGGAGCGTCGGGGGAGATACGCAGTATTTT. As protein: CATRSVGGDTQYF.

This clone was detected only a few times. This chain joins TRBV7-8 and TRBJ2-1; TRBD2 matches at 10 bases. CDR1 is SGHVS and CDR2 is FQNEAQ in the germline V gene. With V trimmed by 3 bases and J by 4 bases, 3 bases remained unmatched. The CDR3 totals 15 residues. CDR3 amino acids: CASSFLAGAYNEQFF. The CDR3 nucleotides read TGTGCCAGCAGCTTCCTAGCGGGGGCGTACAATGAGCAGTTCTTC.

The genes are TRBV15 and TRBJ2-5; D not certain. Germline V CDR1 and CDR2: LNHNV, YYDKDF (reference sequence). The V and J ends lost 0 bases and 1 base respectively, with 9 bases between them. The CDR3 has 15 residues. The CDR3 DNA reads TGTGCCACCAGCAGAGATTTTAGAGTCCAAGAGACCCAGTACTTC. Residues: CATSRDFRVQETQYF.

The chain joins TRBV19 to TRBJ1-6; the D gene is possibly TRBD1 (5 bases). The CDR3 consists of 14 residues. V was shortened by 5 bases and J by 7 bases, with 12 bases between the two germline ends. Germline-derived CDR1 and CDR2 are LNHDA and SQIVND (reference sequence). The CDR3 coding sequence is TGTGCCAGTAGTTCCGGGGGAGAGAATTCACCCCTCCACTTT. Protein: CASSSGGENSPLHF.

In this sample, this clone turned up once. J is TRBJ2-2 and V is TRBV7-2; 8 bases fit TRBD2. Unmatched junction bases numbered 12, after V lost 5 bases and J lost 7 bases. This CDR3 contains 16 residues. Germline lookup yields CDR1 SGHTA and CDR2 FQGNSA. The CDR3, as DNA: TGTGCCAGCAGCCGGGGACTAGAGGGAAAGGGCGGGGAGCTGTTTTTT. Translated: CASSRGLEGKGGELFF. The full variable domain, its missing parts supplied by reference TRBV7-2 and TRBJ2-2, is GAGVSQSPSNKVTEKGKDVELRCDPISGHTALYWYRQSLGQGLEFLIYFQGNSAPDKSGLPSDRFSAERTGGSVSTLTIQRTQQEDSAVYLCASSRGLEGKGGELFFGEGSRLTVL.

The V and J genes are TRBV6-5 and TRBJ2-7; no clear D gene. The germline V gene encodes CDR1 MNHEY and CDR2 SVGAGI. The CDR3 has 13 residues. Trimming took off 3 bases at V and 6 bases at J, with 12 bases between the two ends. CDR3: CASSYDESGEQYF. The CDR3 nucleotides are TGTGCCAGCAGTTATGACGAATCGGGCGAGCAGTACTTC.

The genes are TRBV6-5 and TRBJ1-1; no clear D. The V gene's germline CDR1 is MNHEY and CDR2 SVGAGI. With 2 bases removed from V and 4 bases from J, the gap between germline ends came to 8 bases. This CDR3 region has 13 residues. The CDR3 protein is CASSYGGFTEAFF. CDR3 DNA sequence: TGTGCCAGCAGTTACGGCGGGTTCACTGAAGCTTTCTTT.